This T cell receptor beta chain was recorded in a study of OX40 agonist ivuxolimab in advanced cancers. Across the whole study: Enrolled patients in dose escalation had cancers that were hepatocellular carcinoma, melanoma, renal cell or head and neck cancer. Under the entry rules, prior anti-PD-1, anti-PD-L1 or anti-CTLA-4 therapy was allowed, and roughly 39% had some.

The table came from immunoSEQ multiplex PCR; TCRdb's copy has only in-frame clones and leaves some out. There are fewer than 100,000 clones in the sample; approximately 80% occur only once, and around 0.44% lies in the top ten. The study's findings and limits: Low normalized T-cell clonal expansion also characterized some of the nonresponders. Clonal expansion was seen in CD4+ and CD8+ blood T cells by week 6 at 0.1 to 3.0 mg/kg.

Of note for this clone: The antigen is unknown.

V lost 1 base to trimming and J lost 0 bases, with 6 bases between them. Per germline, CDR1 SGHDN and CDR2 FVKESK. The CDR3 extends over 15 amino acids. This material consisted of CD4+ or CD8+ T cells sorted from blood, taken in a trial of the OX40 agonist ivuxolimab. The receptor was isolated from an adult with an advanced solid tumor such as melanoma, head and neck, liver or kidney cancer. V gene TRBV14 combines with J gene TRBJ2-2, with D possibly TRBD1 on 5 matching bases. The DNA for the CDR3 is TGTGCCAGCAGCCAAGTACAGGCGAACACCGGGGAGCTGTTTTTT. Translation gives CASSQVQANTGELFF.